The 3 T cell receptor beta chains below come from one sample, sequenced in a study of PD-1 blockade in classical Hodgkin lymphoma. Every patient had relapsed following autologous stem cell transplantation, and cohorts differed in brentuximab vedotin exposure. TCRdb keeps only in-frame clones here, not all; method: immunoSEQ multiplex PCR. The sample includes about 72,000 clones, just over 90% seen only once; the top ten take about 7.6%. The sample consisted of peripheral blood mononuclear cells (PBMCs), taken at baseline. Source of these receptors: a human donor with classical Hodgkin lymphoma.

As regards this clone: At one boundary the junction diverges from the germline segment, which might be a read error. This chain joins TRBV11-2 and TRBJ2-1; D gene unclear. The CDR3 spans 11 residues. In germline, CDR1 is SGHAT, CDR2 FQNNGV. CDR3 sequence (DNA): TGTGCCAGCAGCTTATACAAGGAGCAGTTCTTC. Residues: CASSLYKEQFF.

For the CDR3, the DNA is TGCGCCAGCAGCCAAGGGTCTGGAAACGAGCAGTACTTC. It is translated as CASSQGSGNEQYF. This chain uses TRBV4-3 with TRBJ2-7; D is ambiguous. Between the trimmed V and J ends, which lost 1 base and 5 bases, there was a span of 9 bases. Per the germline V gene, CDR1 is LGHNA and CDR2 is YSLEER. This CDR3 comprises 13 residues.

This chain connects TRBV27 to TRBJ2-2; the D is unclear. There are 16 residues in the CDR3. Trimming left V 2 bases short and J 1 base short, with 11 bases between. CDR1 and CDR2 from the germline V gene are MNHEY and SMNVEV (reference sequence). CDR3 protein: CASSLTGPLNTGELFF. In DNA, the CDR3 is TGTGCCAGCAGTTTAACCGGGCCCCTGAACACCGGGGAGCTGTTTTTT.